The clone carrying this T cell receptor (beta chain) was recorded at least ten times. Trimming pared 4 bases from V and 7 bases from J, leaving 17 bases between. From germline, CDR1 is SQVTM and CDR2 ANQGSEA. There are 14 residues in the CDR3. Unique molecular identifiers featured in how the TCRbeta library was prepared. From the PCR reads, TCRdb called clonotypes with MiXCR, one entry per CDR3 protein. This sample has about 190,000 distinct CDR3 sequences, with around 6.8% found just once. The data derive from a study of T-cell reconstitution after alpha-beta-depleted transplantation in children. V gene TRBV29-1 combines with J gene TRBJ2-1, with D perhaps assigned TRBD1 or TRBD2 (6 bases each). The material was PBMCs from the stem cell graft donor, obtained from the stem cell graft. The source is a human donor who donated a stem cell graft to a child with Wiskott-Aldrich syndrome. The CDR3 loop is CSVVYNQGRNEQFF. The DNA of the CDR3 is TGCAGCGTTGTTTACAATCAGGGGAGGAATGAGCAGTTCTTC.